A single sample gave rise to the 32 T cell receptor beta chains below, sequenced in a study of blood T cell repertoires in COVID-19. The repertoire was sequenced with immunoSEQ multiplex PCR; TCRdb's copy has only in-frame clones and lacks some. The data contain about 150,000 clones, about nine tenths of them singletons. The specimen sequenced was PBMCs or T cells enriched from blood (not recorded which). The receptors stem from a woman in her thirties or forties who had been exposed to COVID-19.

The V gene is TRBV25-1, the J gene TRBJ1-3, with 7 nucleotides matching TRBD1. This CDR3 spans 16 amino acids. The germline V gene has CDR1 MGHDK and CDR2 SYGVNS. The V segment lost 0 bases and the J segment 1 base; nucleotides outside the gene matches: 3. Written as DNA, the CDR3 is TGTGCCAGCAGTGAATATAGGGGGCAATCTGGAAACACCATATATTTT. Translation gives CASSEYRGQSGNTIYF.

The genes are TRBV27 and TRBJ2-7, with 7 positions matching TRBD2. This CDR3 comprises 15 residues. Unmatched junction bases numbered 8, after V lost 6 bases and J lost 0 bases. CDR1 is MNHEY, CDR2 SMNVEV, per germline (reference sequence). The CDR3 DNA reads TGTGCCAGCAGATATACCGGGGGGAGCTCCTACGAGCAGTACTTC. As protein: CASRYTGGSSYEQYF.

The chain is built from TRBV28 and TRBJ2-3, with D possibly TRBD1 on 5 matching bases. V was shortened by 5 bases and J by 0 bases, with 9 bases between the two germline ends. Germline V gives CDR1 MDHEN, CDR2 SYDVKM. The CDR3 runs 14 residues. CDR3 sequence: CASSPQGSTDTQYF. The CDR3 bases are TGTGCCAGCAGTCCCCAGGGAAGCACAGATACGCAGTATTTT.

As for this clone: At one end, the junction sequence differs from germline, possibly due to a read error. V gene TRBV25-1 combines with J gene TRBJ2-7, with 7 bases lining up with TRBD1. The germline gives CDR1 MGHDK, CDR2 SYGVNS. The CDR3 has 12 amino acids. As DNA, the CDR3 is TGTGCCAACAGTGACAGGGACTACGAGCAGTACTTC. Its translation is CANSDRDYEQYF.

The V and J genes are TRBV27 and TRBJ2-1; D might be TRBD1 (6 bases). The CDR3 runs to 14 residues. Germline V lookup: CDR1 MNHEY, CDR2 SMNVEV (reference sequence). V was shortened by 5 bases and J by 4 bases, with 12 bases between the two germline ends. The CDR3 coding sequence is TGTGCCAGCAGTGCCCGACAGGATTACAATGAGCAGTTCTTC. It translates to CASSARQDYNEQFF.

In its sample, this clone was seen once. The chain has TRBV27 and TRBJ2-3; no clear D gene. Per the germline V gene, CDR1 is MNHEY and CDR2 is SMNVEV (reference sequence). The germline V and J ends were trimmed by 8 bases and 4 bases, with 7 bases remaining between them. This CDR3 has 11 amino acids. The CDR3 region has the DNA TGTGCCAGCCACCAGTCAGATACGCAGTATTTT. This translates into CASHQSDTQYF.

This chain uses TRBV29-1 with TRBJ2-2, with TRBD2 as a possible D gene (6 bases). Between the trimmed V and J ends, which lost 4 bases and 5 bases, there was a span of 11 bases. Germline assignment: CDR1 SQVTM and CDR2 ANQGSEA. The CDR3 consists of 13 residues. DNA for the CDR3: TGCAGCGTTGGGATAGGGAGGACCGGGGAGCTGTTTTTT. This sequence encodes CSVGIGRTGELFF.

The gene calls are TRBV28 and TRBJ2-7; 11 nucleotides line up with TRBD2. In germline, CDR1 is MDHEN, CDR2 SYDVKM. The length of the CDR3 is 18 residues. The V and J ends lost 6 bases and 1 base, in that order; junction bases with no gene match: 14. This chain's CDR3 is CASSSRSGLAAQSYEQYF. In nucleotides, the CDR3 is TGTGCCAGCAGCTCCAGATCGGGACTAGCGGCACAATCCTACGAGCAGTACTTC.

The V call is TRBV11-2, the J call TRBJ2-7; 10 bases align to TRBD1. Unmatched junction bases numbered 0, after V lost 1 base and J lost 3 bases. The germline gives CDR1 SGHAT, CDR2 FQNNGV. The CDR3 is made up of 14 amino acids. The CDR3 loop reads CASSLGTGGYEQYF. CDR3 DNA sequence: TGTGCCAGCAGCTTAGGGACAGGGGGCTACGAGCAGTACTTC.

V usage is TRBV7-3 and J usage is TRBJ1-1; 7 positions agree with TRBD1. CDR3 length: 14 amino acids. J lost 5 bases, V lost 1 base, and 4 bases had no gene match. Germline V lookup: CDR1 SGHTA, CDR2 FQGTGA. CDR3 sequence (DNA): TGTGCCAGCAGCTTAAAAGGGGGCAGTACTGAAGCTTTCTTT. Protein sequence: CASSLKGGSTEAFF. The variable domain in full, with the rest retrieved from reference TRBV7-3 and TRBJ1-1, is GAGVSQTPSNKVTEKGKYVELRCDPISGHTALYWYRQSLGQGPEFLIYFQGTGAADDSGLPNDRFFAVRPEGSVSTLKIQRTERGDSAVYLCASSLKGGSTEAFFGQGTRLTVV.

The rearrangement joins TRBV7-9 to TRBJ1-1, with D possibly being TRBD1 (6 bases). CDR1 and CDR2 (germline): SEHNR, FQNEAQ (reference sequence). This CDR3 has 14 residues. Trimming removed 2 bases at V and 1 base at J, with 8 bases between. The CDR3 region has the DNA TGTGCCAGCAGCTTAACAGGGACGAACACTGAAGCTTTCTTT. It specifies CASSLTGTNTEAFF.

The rearrangement uses TRBV5-1 and TRBJ1-1; D unclear. CDR1 and CDR2 (germline): SGHRS, YFSETQ. Between the trimmed V and J ends, which lost 1 base and 9 bases, there was a span of 16 bases. The CDR3 is 14 residues long. CDR3 DNA sequence: TGCGCCAGCAGCTTGAGTGGAGGGATTTCTAAAGCTTTCTTT. Amino acids: CASSLSGGISKAFF.

This clone has ten or more counts. A read error may produce the germline difference seen at one junction end. The chain has TRBV5-5 and TRBJ1-1; possibly TRBD1 for D (5 bases). CDR3 size: 15 residues. Germline CDR1 SGHKS, CDR2 YYEKEE (reference sequence). Here the CDR3 DNA reads TGTGCCAGCAGCTTGATCTACAGGTCGAACGCTGAAGCTTTCTTT. Its protein is CASSLIYRSNAEAFF.

CDR3 in DNA: TGCAGTGCTAGTTGGACAGGGGCTTCGGGCTACACCTTC. It yields the protein CSASWTGASGYTF. V is TRBV20-1 and J is TRBJ1-2; 9 positions match TRBD1. Trimming removed 3 bases from V and 8 bases from J; junction bases left unmatched: 7. The CDR3 runs 13 residues. Germline V gene sequence: CDR1 DFQATT, CDR2 SNEGSKA (reference sequence).

This chain joins TRBV3-1 (or the pseudogene TRBV3-2) and TRBJ1-5; tentative D call: TRBD1 (6 bases). CDR1 is LGHDT and CDR2 is YNNKEL in the germline V gene (reference sequence). There are 14 residues in the CDR3. The V gene lost 7 bases and the J gene lost 5 bases, with 15 bases spanning the gap. The CDR3 region is CASNLGGGDQPQHF. DNA of the CDR3: TGTGCCAGCAACCTAGGGGGTGGGGATCAGCCCCAGCATTTT.

CDR3 sequence: CASSLGQGGGYTF. CDR3 in DNA: TGTGCCAGCAGCCTGGGACAGGGCGGTGGCTACACCTTC. The chain couples TRBV3-1 (or the pseudogene TRBV3-2) to TRBJ1-2, with TRBD1 matching 9 bases. The germline CDR1 and CDR2 sequences are LGHDT and YNNKEL (reference sequence). V shed 4 bases, J shed 7 bases, and the junction held 4 bases outside the gene matches. This CDR3 spans 13 amino acids.

The chain links TRBV12-5 to TRBJ2-1; 9 bases match TRBD2. Per germline, CDR1 LGHNT and CDR2 FRNRAP. This CDR3 is built from 15 residues. After removal of 2 bases from V and 4 bases from J, the junction contained 3 bases not matched to a gene. CDR3 residues: CASGLSGGPYNEQFF. The CDR3 bases are TGTGCTAGTGGTTTGAGCGGGGGGCCATACAATGAGCAGTTCTTC.

The rearrangement links TRBV5-1 to TRBJ1-3; 9 bases are shared with TRBD1. Germline V gene sequence: CDR1 SGHRS, CDR2 YFSETQ. The CDR3 is 14 amino acids. V shed 7 bases, J shed 4 bases, and the junction held 6 bases outside the gene matches. CDR3 DNA sequence: TGCGCCAGCCAAACCGGGACAGGGGGAAACACCATATATTTT. This translates into CASQTGTGGNTIYF.

The count of this clone is one. The chain has TRBV19 and TRBJ2-7, with 10 bases that match TRBD1. Per germline, CDR1 LNHDA and CDR2 SQIVND (reference sequence). This CDR3 contains 14 residues. The J segment lost 2 bases and the V segment lost 6 bases, leaving 4 bases of the junction unmatched. DNA of the CDR3: TGTGCCAGTAGATTTGGGACAGGGGCCTACGAGCAGTACTTC. Its translation is CASRFGTGAYEQYF.

The chain uses TRBV20-1 and TRBJ1-3, with D hard to call. There are 11 residues in the CDR3. The V end was cut by 8 bases, the J end by 4 bases, with 9 bases between. From germline, CDR1 is DFQATT and CDR2 SNEGSKA (reference sequence). CDR3 DNA: TGCAGTTCCTACCAAGGAAACACCATATATTTT. This translates into CSSYQGNTIYF.

V usage is TRBV21-1 and J usage is TRBJ2-3; TRBD2 was called by the table and not checked on the DNA. TRBV21-1 is noted as a pseudogene. The CDR3 length is 16 residues. The CDR3 nucleotides are TGTGCCAGCAGCAAAGCGACTAGCGGGAGGCCGGATACGCAGTATTTT. Its translation is CASSKATSGRPDTQYF.

V is TRBV5-6 and J is TRBJ1-1, with D possibly TRBD1 on 5 matching bases. This CDR3 contains 15 residues. V lost 5 bases and J lost 0, with 14 bases in between. Germline V lookup: CDR1 SGHDT, CDR2 YYEEEE. Here the CDR3 DNA reads TGTGCCAGCAGGTTACAGGTCCTCATGAACACTGAAGCTTTCTTT. Translating it yields CASRLQVLMNTEAFF.

This sequence joins TRBV27 and TRBJ1-3; 12 bases fit TRBD1. CDR3 size: 15 residues. Trimming cost V 5 bases and J 7 bases; bases outside gene matches: 6. Germline V gives CDR1 MNHEY, CDR2 SMNVEV (reference sequence). The CDR3 region has the DNA TGTGCCAGCAGTGCTGCCGGGACAGGGGGCAACACCATATATTTT. Protein: CASSAAGTGGNTIYF.

V usage is TRBV28 and J usage is TRBJ1-2; 7 bases are a match to TRBD1. The J segment lost 4 bases and the V segment lost 6 bases, leaving 5 bases of the junction unmatched. CDR3 size: 13 residues. Germline V gene lookup returns CDR1 MDHEN and CDR2 SYDVKM. For the CDR3, the DNA is TGTGCCAGCAGCCGGACAGGCCCCTATGGCTACACCTTC. Residues: CASSRTGPYGYTF.

The V call is TRBV28, the J call TRBJ1-5, with D unclear. CDR3 length: 15 amino acids. Germline V gives CDR1 MDHEN, CDR2 SYDVKM. Trimming removed 6 bases at V and 1 base at J, with 13 bases between. CDR3 region: CASSSWGGSNQPQHF. The CDR3 nucleotides are TGTGCCAGCAGCTCATGGGGAGGCAGCAATCAGCCCCAGCATTTT.

The DNA of the CDR3 is TGTGCCAGCAGACTAGTGACTAGCGGGGGGGCCTACGAGCAGTACTTC. As protein: CASRLVTSGGAYEQYF. V usage is TRBV27 and J usage is TRBJ2-7; 14 bases map to TRBD2. Germline V gene data show CDR1 as MNHEY and CDR2 as SMNVEV (reference sequence). The CDR3 totals 16 residues. The V segment lost 6 bases and the J segment 2 bases; nucleotides outside the gene matches: 6.

This chain uses TRBV29-1 with TRBJ1-4; 7 bases match TRBD1. The germline gives CDR1 SQVTM, CDR2 ANQGSEA. This CDR3 has 14 residues. The V and J ends lost 0 bases and 5 bases, in that order; junction bases with no gene match: 3. The CDR3 sequence is CSVEEQGQNEKLFF. Written as DNA, the CDR3 is TGCAGCGTTGAAGAACAGGGACAGAATGAAAAACTGTTTTTT.

This sequence joins TRBV12-3 or TRBV12-4 and TRBJ2-2, with D hard to call. The CDR3 runs 11 residues. The V gene lost 6 bases and the J gene lost 6 bases, with 5 bases spanning the gap. CDR3 sequence (DNA): TGTGCCAGCAGCCCGGCCGGGGAGCTGTTTTTT. Translation: CASSPAGELFF.

The CDR3 sequence is CASSLSSEDTQYF. CDR3 sequence (DNA): TGCGCCAGCAGCTTGTCTAGCGAGGATACGCAGTATTTT. The genes are TRBV5-1 and TRBJ2-3, with D perhaps matching TRBD2 (6 bases). This CDR3 region has 13 residues. Germline V gives CDR1 SGHRS, CDR2 YFSETQ. V gave up 1 base and J gave up 6 bases, with 9 bases separating them.

The rearrangement links TRBV5-4 to TRBJ2-7; 10 bases fit TRBD2. With 1 base clipped from V and 5 bases from J, the junction kept 9 bases outside the gene matches. The CDR3 loop spans 16 amino acids. CDR1 is SGHNT and CDR2 is YYREEE in the germline V gene (reference sequence). CDR3 in amino acids: CASSLISVSGGNEQYF. The CDR3 DNA reads as TGTGCCAGCAGCTTGATTTCGGTTAGCGGGGGGAACGAGCAGTACTTC.

V gene TRBV5-6 combines with J gene TRBJ2-3; D is uncertain. The germline V gene has CDR1 SGHDT and CDR2 YYEEEE. The V and J ends lost 0 bases and 1 base respectively, with 6 bases between them. CDR3 size: 14 residues. The CDR3 DNA reads TGTGCCAGCAGCTTGGTTTCGGGCACAGATACGCAGTATTTT. This gives the protein CASSLVSGTDTQYF.

The chain combines TRBV2 with TRBJ1-1; tentative D call: TRBD1 (6 bases). The V end lost 2 bases, the J end lost 1 base, and 8 bases lay between the germline ends. This CDR3 comprises 14 residues. Germline lookup yields CDR1 SNHLY and CDR2 FYNNEI. The CDR3, as DNA: TGTGCCAGCAGTGAAACAGGGAAGAACACTGAAGCTTTCTTT. It yields the protein CASSETGKNTEAFF.